These T cell receptor beta chains were read from a single sample in a study of blood T cell repertoires in COVID-19. Method: immunoSEQ multiplex PCR; TCRdb's copy keeps in-frame clones and lacks some. The sample consists of over 35,000 clones, 90% of them appearing once. Sequenced: peripheral blood. The source of these receptors is a man between 65 and 79 years old with active COVID-19. Both conserved end residues are part of each CDR3. Each record gives: V gene, clone size, J gene, D gene, CDR3 protein, CDR3 DNA. A D gene is named only where the DNA matches it firmly. Clone sizes are given selectively: once, few, many, or a class where the clone is expanded.

v_gene: TRBV10-3
abundance: .
j_gene: TRBJ2-1
d_gene: TRBD1
CDR3aa: CAISESVTGTYNEQFF
CDR3nt: TGTGCCATCAGTGAGTCGGTGACAGGGACCTACAATGAGCAGTTCTTC

v_gene: TRBV28
abundance: .
j_gene: TRBJ1-1
d_gene: TRBD1
CDR3aa: CASSFTQGGGAFF
CDR3nt: TGTGCCAGCAGTTTCACACAGGGGGGAGGAGCTTTCTTT

v_gene: TRBV28
abundance: .
j_gene: TRBJ1-2
d_gene: TRBD1
CDR3aa: CASSLLTGQFHF
CDR3nt: TGTGCCAGCAGCCTTTTGACGGGACAGTTCCACTTC

v_gene: TRBV9
abundance: few
j_gene: TRBJ1-6
d_gene: .
CDR3aa: CASSVESGSTSPLHF
CDR3nt: TGTGCCAGCAGCGTCGAATCGGGATCGACTTCACCCCTCCACTTT

v_gene: TRBV19
abundance: few
j_gene: TRBJ1-5
d_gene: TRBD1
CDR3aa: CASIPSQGSRQPQHF
CDR3nt: TGTGCCAGTATCCCATCACAGGGGTCCCGACAGCCCCAGCATTTT

v_gene: TRBV11-3
abundance: .
j_gene: TRBJ2-1
d_gene: TRBD1
CDR3aa: CASSLGRTGGFNEQFF
CDR3nt: TGTGCCAGCAGCTTGGGCCGGACAGGGGGTTTCAATGAGCAGTTCTTC

v_gene: TRBV9
abundance: .
j_gene: TRBJ1-1
d_gene: TRBD1
CDR3aa: CASSQDRGGTEAFF
CDR3nt: TGTGCCAGCAGCCAGGACAGGGGTGGCACTGAAGCTTTCTTT

v_gene: TRBV3-1/TRBV3-2
abundance: .
j_gene: TRBJ2-3
d_gene: TRBD2
CDR3aa: CASSPTGTSGIASTDTQYF
CDR3nt: TGTGCCAGCAGTCCTACCGGGACTAGCGGGATCGCTAGCACAGATACGCAGTATTTT

v_gene: TRBV5-4
abundance: .
j_gene: TRBJ2-5
d_gene: .
CDR3aa: CASSLAGRGQETQYF
CDR3nt: TGTGCCAGCAGCTTGGCCGGGCGGGGCCAAGAGACCCAGTACTTC

v_gene: TRBV6-5
abundance: .
j_gene: TRBJ1-5
d_gene: TRBD1
CDR3aa: CASSYSGDRVNQPQHF
CDR3nt: TGTGCCAGCAGTTACTCGGGGGACAGGGTGAATCAGCCCCAGCATTTT

v_gene: TRBV6-2/TRBV6-3
abundance: .
j_gene: TRBJ2-7
d_gene: .
CDR3aa: CASSYVSTGRYEQYF
CDR3nt: TGTGCCAGCAGTTATGTTTCGACAGGGAGGTACGAGCAGTACTTC

v_gene: TRBV28
abundance: .
j_gene: TRBJ2-3
d_gene: TRBD2
CDR3aa: CASSRPLKLAGGRDTQYF
CDR3nt: TGTGCCAGCAGCCGCCCCCTTAAACTAGCGGGAGGGCGAGATACGCAGTATTTT

v_gene: TRBV18
abundance: .
j_gene: TRBJ2-5
d_gene: .
CDR3aa: CASSPTQGETQYF
CDR3nt: TGTGCCAGCTCACCAACCCAGGGAGAGACCCAGTACTTC

v_gene: TRBV5-6
abundance: .
j_gene: TRBJ1-4
d_gene: TRBD1
CDR3aa: CASSLRGGSEKLFF
CDR3nt: TGTGCCAGCAGCTTGAGAGGGGGCTCTGAAAAACTGTTTTTT

v_gene: TRBV4-1
abundance: .
j_gene: TRBJ2-4
d_gene: TRBD2
CDR3aa: CASSQEMRLAGPSQYF
CDR3nt: TGCGCCAGCAGCCAAGAGATGAGGCTAGCGGGACCTTCCCAGTACTTC

v_gene: TRBV4-2
abundance: .
j_gene: TRBJ1-2
d_gene: .
CDR3aa: CASSQGPQDYGYTF
CDR3nt: TGTGCCAGCAGCCAAGGGCCACAAGACTATGGCTACACCTTC

v_gene: TRBV11-2
abundance: .
j_gene: TRBJ2-5
d_gene: .
CDR3aa: CASSLERTQETQYF
CDR3nt: TGTGCCAGCAGCTTAGAGCGGACACAAGAGACCCAGTACTTC

v_gene: TRBV15
abundance: .
j_gene: TRBJ1-1
d_gene: .
CDR3aa: CATSRDWRANTEAFF
CDR3nt: TGTGCCACCAGCAGAGATTGGAGGGCGAACACTGAAGCTTTCTTT

v_gene: TRBV27
abundance: .
j_gene: TRBJ2-7
d_gene: TRBD2
CDR3aa: CASSGGAGLAGVYEQYF
CDR3nt: TGTGCCAGCAGCGGGGGGGCCGGACTAGCGGGAGTGTACGAGCAGTACTTC

v_gene: TRBV4-3
abundance: .
j_gene: TRBJ2-1
d_gene: .
CDR3aa: CASRRSYEQFF
CDR3nt: TGCGCCAGCAGGCGAAGTTATGAGCAGTTCTTC

v_gene: TRBV6-4
abundance: .
j_gene: TRBJ2-1
d_gene: TRBD2
CDR3aa: CASSPQPTSGGHNEQFF
CDR3nt: TGTGCCAGCAGCCCCCAGCCGACTAGCGGGGGGCACAATGAGCAGTTCTTC

v_gene: TRBV4-3
abundance: once
j_gene: TRBJ2-2
d_gene: .
CDR3aa: CASSHWASEDTGELFF
CDR3nt: TGCGCCAGCAGCCACTGGGCTAGCGAGGACACCGGGGAGCTGTTTTTT

v_gene: TRBV18
abundance: .
j_gene: TRBJ2-5
d_gene: .
CDR3aa: CASSPVEETQYF
CDR3nt: TGTGCCAGCTCACCCGTCGAGGAGACCCAGTACTTC

v_gene: TRBV6-5
abundance: .
j_gene: TRBJ2-3
d_gene: .
CDR3aa: CASSHPGRGADTQYF
CDR3nt: TGTGCCAGCAGCCACCCCGGGCGGGGAGCAGATACGCAGTATTTT

v_gene: TRBV19
abundance: .
j_gene: TRBJ1-5
d_gene: .
CDR3aa: CASSITLGVQPQHF
CDR3nt: TGTGCCAGTAGTATAACTTTAGGGGTTCAGCCCCAGCATTTT

v_gene: TRBV9
abundance: .
j_gene: TRBJ2-2
d_gene: TRBD1
CDR3aa: CASSEAGGADTGELFF
CDR3nt: TGTGCCAGCAGCGAGGCAGGGGGCGCGGACACCGGGGAGCTGTTTTTT

v_gene: TRBV12-3/TRBV12-4
abundance: .
j_gene: TRBJ2-2
d_gene: .
CDR3aa: CASSLLSRDRLFF
CDR3nt: TGTGCCAGCAGTTTGCTTTCCCGCGACAGGCTGTTTTTT

v_gene: TRBV9
abundance: .
j_gene: TRBJ1-4
d_gene: .
CDR3aa: CASSPQGINEKLFF
CDR3nt: TGTGCCAGCAGCCCACAGGGCATTAATGAAAAACTGTTTTTT

v_gene: TRBV12-3/TRBV12-4
abundance: .
j_gene: TRBJ2-1
d_gene: .
CDR3aa: CASRGSAYNEQFF
CDR3nt: TGTGCCAGCCGAGGTAGCGCCTACAATGAGCAGTTCTTC

v_gene: TRBV16
abundance: .
j_gene: TRBJ1-5
d_gene: .
CDR3aa: CASSQQQGANQPQHF
CDR3nt: TGTGCCAGCAGCCAACAACAGGGAGCCAATCAGCCCCAGCATTTT

v_gene: TRBV7-2
abundance: once
j_gene: TRBJ1-3
d_gene: .
CDR3aa: CATSQGFTWDTIYF
CDR3nt: TGTGCCACCTCACAGGGTTTTACCTGGGACACCATATATTTT

v_gene: TRBV4-3
abundance: .
j_gene: TRBJ1-1
d_gene: .
CDR3aa: CASSANRVLRSEAFF
CDR3nt: TGCGCCAGCAGCGCCAACAGGGTTTTACGGTCTGAAGCTTTCTTT

v_gene: TRBV6-2/TRBV6-3
abundance: .
j_gene: TRBJ2-2
d_gene: .
CDR3aa: CASSLGTGWNTGELFF
CDR3nt: TGTGCCAGCAGTTTAGGTACAGGGTGGAACACCGGGGAGCTGTTTTTT

v_gene: TRBV2
abundance: .
j_gene: TRBJ1-4
d_gene: .
CDR3aa: CASSGARATNEKLFF
CDR3nt: TGTGCCAGCAGTGGCGCCAGGGCAACTAATGAAAAACTGTTTTTT

v_gene: TRBV29-1
abundance: once
j_gene: TRBJ2-1
d_gene: .
CDR3aa: CSVFDRRCFF
CDR3nt: TGCAGCGTTTTTGACAGGCGGTGCTTCTTC

v_gene: TRBV7-9
abundance: .
j_gene: TRBJ2-7
d_gene: TRBD2
CDR3aa: CASSLTGSGRIHEQYF
CDR3nt: TGTGCCAGCAGCTTAACCGGCAGCGGGAGGATCCACGAGCAGTACTTC